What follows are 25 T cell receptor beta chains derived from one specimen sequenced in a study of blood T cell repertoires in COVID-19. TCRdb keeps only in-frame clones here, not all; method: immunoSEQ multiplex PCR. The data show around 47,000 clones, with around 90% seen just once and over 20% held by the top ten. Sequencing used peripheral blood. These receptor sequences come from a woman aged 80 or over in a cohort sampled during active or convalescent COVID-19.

The CDR3 bases are TGTGCCACCAGTGATTTACGCGGCTATGGCTACACCTTC. Translating gives CATSDLRGYGYTF. The rearrangement links TRBV24-1 to TRBJ1-2; no firm D call. V was cut by 1 base and J by 4 bases, with 6 bases left in between. Per germline, CDR1 KGHDR and CDR2 SFDVKD. This CDR3 region has 13 residues.

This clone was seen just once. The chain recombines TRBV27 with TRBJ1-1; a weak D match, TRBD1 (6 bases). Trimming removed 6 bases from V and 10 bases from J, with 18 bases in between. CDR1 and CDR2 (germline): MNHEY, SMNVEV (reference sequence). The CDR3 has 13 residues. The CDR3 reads CASSREGGLGAFF. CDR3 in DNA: TGTGCCAGCAGCAGAGAGGGGGGGTTGGGAGCTTTCTTT.

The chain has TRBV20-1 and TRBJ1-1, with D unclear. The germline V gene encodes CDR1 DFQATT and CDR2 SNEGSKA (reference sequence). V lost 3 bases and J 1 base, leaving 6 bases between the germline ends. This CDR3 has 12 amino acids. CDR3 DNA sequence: TGCAGTGCTAGTACCGGGAACACTGAAGCTTTCTTT. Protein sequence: CSASTGNTEAFF.

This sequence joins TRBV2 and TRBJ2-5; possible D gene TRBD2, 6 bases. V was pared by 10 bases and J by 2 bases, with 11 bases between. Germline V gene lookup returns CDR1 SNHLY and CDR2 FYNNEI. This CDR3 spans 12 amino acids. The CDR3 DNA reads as TGTGCCATACGGGAGCCTCAAGAGACCCAGTACTTC. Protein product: CAIREPQETQYF.

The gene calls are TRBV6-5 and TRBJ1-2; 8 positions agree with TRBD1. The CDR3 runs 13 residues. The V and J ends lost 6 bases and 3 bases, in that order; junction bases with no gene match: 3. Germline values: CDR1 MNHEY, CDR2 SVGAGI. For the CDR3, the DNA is TGTGCCAGCAGGGACAGGGTAGACTATGGCTACACCTTC. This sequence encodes CASRDRVDYGYTF.

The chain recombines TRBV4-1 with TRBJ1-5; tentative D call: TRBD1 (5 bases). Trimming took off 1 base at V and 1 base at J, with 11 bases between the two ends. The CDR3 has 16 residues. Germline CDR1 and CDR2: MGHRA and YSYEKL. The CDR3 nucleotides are TGCGCCAGCAGCCAAGGGGTCGGGGGGAGCAATCAGCCCCAGCATTTT. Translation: CASSQGVGGSNQPQHF.

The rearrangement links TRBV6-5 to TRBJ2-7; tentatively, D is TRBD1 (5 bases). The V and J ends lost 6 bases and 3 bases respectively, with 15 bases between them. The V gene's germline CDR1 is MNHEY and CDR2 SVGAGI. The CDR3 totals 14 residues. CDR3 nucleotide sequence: TGTGCCAGCAGACCAAGTACAGGAAACTACGAGCAGTACTTC. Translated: CASRPSTGNYEQYF.

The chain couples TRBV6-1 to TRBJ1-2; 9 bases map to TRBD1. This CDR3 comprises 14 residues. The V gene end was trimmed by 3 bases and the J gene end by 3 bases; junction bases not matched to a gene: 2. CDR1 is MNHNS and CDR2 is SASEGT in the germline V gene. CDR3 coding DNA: TGTGCCAGCAGTGAGACAGGGGGATACTATGGCTACACCTTC. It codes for CASSETGGYYGYTF.

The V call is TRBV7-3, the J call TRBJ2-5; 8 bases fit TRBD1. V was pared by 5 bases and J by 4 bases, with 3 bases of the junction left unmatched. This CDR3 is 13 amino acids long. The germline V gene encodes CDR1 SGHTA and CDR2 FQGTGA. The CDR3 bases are TGTGCCAGCAGCCTCGGACAGGGAGAGACCCAGTACTTC. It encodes CASSLGQGETQYF. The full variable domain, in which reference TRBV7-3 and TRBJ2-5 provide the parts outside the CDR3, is GAGVSQTPSNKVTEKGKYVELRCDPISGHTALYWYRQSLGQGPEFLIYFQGTGAADDSGLPNDRFFAVRPEGSVSTLKIQRTERGDSAVYLCASSLGQGETQYFGPGTRLLVL.

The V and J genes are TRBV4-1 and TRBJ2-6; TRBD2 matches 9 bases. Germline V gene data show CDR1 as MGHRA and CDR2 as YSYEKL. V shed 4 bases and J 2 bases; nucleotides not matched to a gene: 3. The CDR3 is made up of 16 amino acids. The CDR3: CASSPRLAAGANVLTF. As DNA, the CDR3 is TGCGCCAGCAGCCCTCGACTAGCGGCTGGGGCCAACGTCCTGACTTTC.

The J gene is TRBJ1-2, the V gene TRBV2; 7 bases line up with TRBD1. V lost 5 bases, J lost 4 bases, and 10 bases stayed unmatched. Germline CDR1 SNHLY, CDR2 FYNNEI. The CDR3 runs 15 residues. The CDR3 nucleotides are TGTGCCAGCAGTAATATTAGGACAGGACCCTATGGCTACACCTTC. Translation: CASSNIRTGPYGYTF.

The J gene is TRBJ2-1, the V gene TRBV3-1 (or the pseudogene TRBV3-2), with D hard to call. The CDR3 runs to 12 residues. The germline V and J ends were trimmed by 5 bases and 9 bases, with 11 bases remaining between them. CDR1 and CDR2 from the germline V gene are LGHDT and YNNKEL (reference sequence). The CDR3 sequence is CASSRLVGEQFF. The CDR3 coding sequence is TGTGCCAGCAGCAGACTGGTCGGTGAGCAGTTCTTC.

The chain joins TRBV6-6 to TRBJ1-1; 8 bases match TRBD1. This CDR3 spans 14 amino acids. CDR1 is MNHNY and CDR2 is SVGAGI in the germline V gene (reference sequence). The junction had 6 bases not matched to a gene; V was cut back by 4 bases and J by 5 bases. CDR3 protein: CASSFQTGGTEAFF. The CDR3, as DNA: TGTGCCAGCAGTTTTCAAACAGGGGGGACTGAAGCTTTCTTT.

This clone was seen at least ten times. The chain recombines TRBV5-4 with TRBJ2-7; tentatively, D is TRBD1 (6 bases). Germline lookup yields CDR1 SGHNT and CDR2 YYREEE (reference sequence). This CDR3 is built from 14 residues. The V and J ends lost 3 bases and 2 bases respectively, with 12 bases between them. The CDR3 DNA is TGTGCCAGCAGCTCGGGAACAGGGACCTACGAGCAGTACTTC. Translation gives CASSSGTGTYEQYF.

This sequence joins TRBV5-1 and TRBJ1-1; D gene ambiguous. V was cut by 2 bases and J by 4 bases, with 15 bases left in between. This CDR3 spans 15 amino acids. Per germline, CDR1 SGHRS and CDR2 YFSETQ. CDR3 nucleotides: TGCGCCAGCAGCTTCGAGTTCCGGGGAAGCACTGAAGCTTTCTTT. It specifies CASSFEFRGSTEAFF.

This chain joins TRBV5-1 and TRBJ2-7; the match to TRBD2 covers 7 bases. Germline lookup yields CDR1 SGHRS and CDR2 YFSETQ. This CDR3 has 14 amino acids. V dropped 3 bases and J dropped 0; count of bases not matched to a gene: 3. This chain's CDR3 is CASSSSGSSYEQYF. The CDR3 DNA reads TGCGCCAGCAGCTCTAGCGGTAGCTCCTACGAGCAGTACTTC.

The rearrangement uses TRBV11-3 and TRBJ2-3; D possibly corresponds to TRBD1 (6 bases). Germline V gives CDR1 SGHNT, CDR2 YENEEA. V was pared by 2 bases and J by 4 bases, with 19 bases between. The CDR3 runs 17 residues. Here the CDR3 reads CASSLPPLGAGADTQYF. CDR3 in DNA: TGTGCCAGCAGCTTACCCCCCTTGGGGGCTGGCGCAGATACGCAGTATTTT.

CDR3 loop: CAWSGTVKETQYF. The CDR3 DNA follows: TGTGCCTGGAGTGGGACAGTAAAAGAGACCCAGTACTTC. The rearrangement links TRBV30 to TRBJ2-5, with D perhaps TRBD1 (6 bases). The germline V and J ends were trimmed by 1 base and 3 bases, with 9 bases remaining between them. The CDR3 has 13 amino acids. Germline lookup yields CDR1 GTSNPN and CDR2 SVGIG (reference sequence).

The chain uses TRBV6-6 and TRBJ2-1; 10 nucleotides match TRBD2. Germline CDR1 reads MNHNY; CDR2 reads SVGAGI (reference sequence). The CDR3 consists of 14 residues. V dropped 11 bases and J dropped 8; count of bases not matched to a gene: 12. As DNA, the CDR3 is TGTGCCGGTAGCGGGGGGCCTGACAGGCATGAGCAGTTCTTC. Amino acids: CAGSGGPDRHEQFF.

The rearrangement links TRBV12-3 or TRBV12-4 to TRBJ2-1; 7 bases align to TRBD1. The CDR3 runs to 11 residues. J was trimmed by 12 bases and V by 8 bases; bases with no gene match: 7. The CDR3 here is CASSPRGRQFF. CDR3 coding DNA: TGTGCCAGCTCTCCGAGGGGGCGGCAGTTCTTC.

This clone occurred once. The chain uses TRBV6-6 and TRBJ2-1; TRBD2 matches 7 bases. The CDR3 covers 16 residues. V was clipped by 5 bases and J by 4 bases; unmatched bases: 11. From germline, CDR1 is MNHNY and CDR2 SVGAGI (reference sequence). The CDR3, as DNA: TGTGCCAGCAGTCCTCGGGTAGCGGGCAATTACAATGAGCAGTTCTTC. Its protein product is CASSPRVAGNYNEQFF.

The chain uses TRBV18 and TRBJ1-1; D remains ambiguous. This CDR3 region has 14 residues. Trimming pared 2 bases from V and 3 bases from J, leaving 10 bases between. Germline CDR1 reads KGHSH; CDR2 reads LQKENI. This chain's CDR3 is CASSPVGRDTEAFF. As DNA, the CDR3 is TGTGCCAGCTCACCAGTAGGGAGGGACACTGAAGCTTTCTTT.

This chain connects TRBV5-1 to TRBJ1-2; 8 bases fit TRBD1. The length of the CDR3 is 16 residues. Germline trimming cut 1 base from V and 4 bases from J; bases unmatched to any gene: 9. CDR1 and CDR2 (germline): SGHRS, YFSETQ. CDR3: CASSLIQGGVPYGYTF. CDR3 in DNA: TGCGCCAGCAGCTTGATACAGGGGGGAGTTCCCTATGGCTACACCTTC.

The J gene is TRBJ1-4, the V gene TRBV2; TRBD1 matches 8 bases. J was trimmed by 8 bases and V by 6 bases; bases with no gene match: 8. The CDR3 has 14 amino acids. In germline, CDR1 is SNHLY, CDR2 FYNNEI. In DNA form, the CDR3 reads TGTGCCAGCAGGGCAGGGGGCGCGGGGGAAAAACTGTTTTTT. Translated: CASRAGGAGEKLFF.

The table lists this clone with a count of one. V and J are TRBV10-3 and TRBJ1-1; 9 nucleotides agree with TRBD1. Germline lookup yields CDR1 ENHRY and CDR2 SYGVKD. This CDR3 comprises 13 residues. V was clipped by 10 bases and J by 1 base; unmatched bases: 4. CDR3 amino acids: CANSQGANTEAFF. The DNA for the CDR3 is TGTGCCAACTCACAGGGGGCGAACACTGAAGCTTTCTTT.